These T cell receptor beta chains were read from a single sample in a study of cytomegalovirus exposure and HLA in healthy donors. Repertoires were generated with immunoSEQ multiplex PCR, while TCRdb's copy carries only in-frame clones and drops some. The sample records approximately 88,000 clones, 75% to 85% being singletons. The sequencing input was PBMCs. These receptors originate from a man aged 18 to 35 in good health and CMV-seronegative. Both conserved end residues are part of each CDR3. The order of the fields is V gene, D gene, clone size, J gene, CDR3 DNA, CDR3 protein. D genes are given only for firm matches. Size tells how often a clone was seen (once, few, many) or the class of an expanded clone, and some rows leave it out.

TRBV6-1	-	-	TRBJ2-1	TGTGCCAGTGGACATAACCGTAACAATGAGCAGTTCTTC	CASGHNRNNEQFF
TRBV2	TRBD1	-	TRBJ1-6	TGTGCCAGCCAGGACAGGGGGGGGACCTATAATTCACCCCTCCACTTT	CASQDRGGTYNSPLHF
TRBV19	TRBD1	-	TRBJ1-2	TGTGCCAGTTCAAGGGACAGGGGGGTGGCTGGCTACACCTTC	CASSRDRGVAGYTF
TRBV5-1	-	few	TRBJ1-1	TGCGCCAGCAGGGAACAGGGAGAGGACACTGAAGCTTTCTTT	CASREQGEDTEAFF
TRBV11-3	-	-	TRBJ2-3	TGTGCCAGCAGCTTAAGGGGGGGACGAGAAGATACGCAGTATTTT	CASSLRGGREDTQYF
TRBV19	-	few	TRBJ2-1	TGTGCCAGTAGCAACAGGGTCCAACAGGGGACTCGACACAATGAGCAGTTCTTC	CASSNRVQQGTRHNEQFF
TRBV12-1	-	-	TRBJ2-7	TGTGCCAGCAGTTCCCCCGGGACAGAGTCTTACGAGCAGTACTTC	CASSSPGTESYEQYF
TRBV10-3	TRBD2	-	TRBJ2-5	TGTGCCATCAGTGGAAGTCTGACTAGCGGGGGGCAAGAGACCCAGTACTTC	CAISGSLTSGGQETQYF
TRBV19	TRBD1	few	TRBJ1-1	TGTGCCAGTAGTATAGCCCTGGGACAGACTGAAGCTTTCTTT	CASSIALGQTEAFF
TRBV10-1	-	-	TRBJ2-7	TGCGCCAGCAGTGATGCCCTCCACTCAGGCGAGCAGTACTTC	CASSDALHSGEQYF
TRBV4-1	TRBD1	-	TRBJ2-2	TGCGCCAGCAGCCAAGCGATACAGGGGGTTACCGGGGAGCTGTTTTTT	CASSQAIQGVTGELFF
TRBV7-3	-	few	TRBJ1-1	TGTGCCAGCAGCTTAGACGGGAATGAAGCTTTCTTT	CASSLDGNEAFF
TRBV5-4	TRBD1	few	TRBJ1-2	TGTGCCAGCAGCTTTTTGGACAGGGGCGACTATGGCTACACCTTC	CASSFLDRGDYGYTF
TRBV5-6	TRBD1	few	TRBJ1-4	TGTGCCAGCAGGGAAAACGGACAGGGGGCAGCTAATGAAAAACTGTTTTTT	CASRENGQGAANEKLFF
TRBV7-8	-	-	TRBJ2-7	TGTGCCAGCAGCCTACAGGAATACGAGCAGTACTTC	CASSLQEYEQYF
TRBV2	TRBD1	-	TRBJ1-2	TGTGCCAGCAGCGCCCAGGGGGCTAACTATGGCTACACCTTC	CASSAQGANYGYTF
TRBV11-2	TRBD1	-	TRBJ1-2	TGTGCCAGCAGCACGGGACAGACCTCTGGCTACACCTTC	CASSTGQTSGYTF
TRBV30	-	-	TRBJ2-2	TGTGCCTGGGGTGTGGGGGGAGGCCCCACCGGGGAGCTGTTTTTT	CAWGVGGGPTGELFF
TRBV11-3	-	few	TRBJ2-3	TGTGCCAGCAGCTTAGGCGCAGGGGCCCACACAGATACGCAGTATTTT	CASSLGAGAHTDTQYF
TRBV20-1	TRBD1	-	TRBJ1-1	TGCAGTGCCAGGGGGCTTGCTGAAGCTTTCTTT	CSARGLAEAFF
TRBV2	TRBD1	-	TRBJ1-1	TGTGCCAGCAGTAAGGGGACAGGGGGCACCACTGAAGCTTTCTTT	CASSKGTGGTTEAFF
TRBV5-6	TRBD1	-	TRBJ1-1	TGTGCCAGCAGGGACAGGGACCTGACTGAAGCTTTCTTT	CASRDRDLTEAFF
TRBV7-9	TRBD2	-	TRBJ2-7	TGTGCCAGCAGCTTACCAGCGGGGCCCTACGAGCAGTACTTC	CASSLPAGPYEQYF
TRBV7-9	-	-	TRBJ1-1	TGTTCCAGCAGCTCTCGGGGGGAGGCCTTGACCACTGAAGCTTTCTTT	CSSSSRGEALTTEAFF
TRBV27	-	-	TRBJ1-5	TGTGCCAGCAGTACCAGGGATAGCAATCAGCCCCAGCATTTT	CASSTRDSNQPQHF
TRBV5-1	-	-	TRBJ2-4	TGCGCCAGCAGCCCCCCGGAGGGAGGAGGAAGCATTCAGTACTTC	CASSPPEGGGSIQYF
TRBV6-1	-	-	TRBJ2-1	TGTGCCAGCACCCCCCGGGTTGAGCAGTTCTTC	CASTPRVEQFF
TRBV2	TRBD1	-	TRBJ2-5	TGTGCCAGCAGTGTTTCCGGGACAGGCTTTTTGATGAGAGAGCAGTACTTC	CASSVSGTGFLMREQYF
TRBV5-1	TRBD1	-	TRBJ2-1	TGCGCCAGCAGCTCGGACAGGGTTAATGAGCAGTTCTTC	CASSSDRVNEQFF
TRBV19	TRBD2	-	TRBJ2-1	TGTGCCAGTAGTACGATAGCGGGGCTCTACTACAATGAGCAGTTCTTC	CASSTIAGLYYNEQFF
TRBV6-1	-	-	TRBJ1-1	TGTGCCAGCAGTGAACGGGACCGCCGCGGGGCCCCTGAAGCTTTCTTT	CASSERDRRGAPEAFF
TRBV18	-	few	TRBJ1-1	TGTGCCAGCTCACCTCGGACAGACAGAGCCTACACTGAAGCTTTCTTT	CASSPRTDRAYTEAFF
TRBV11-2	-	-	TRBJ1-2	TGTGCCAGCAGCTTAATTGGGCAGCAGACGTTTAACTATGGCTACACCTTC	CASSLIGQQTFNYGYTF
TRBV25-1	-	-	TRBJ2-1	TGTGCCAGCAGCCTATCCAGGGGCGAGAATGAGCAGTTCTTC	CASSLSRGENEQFF
TRBV11-2	-	-	TRBJ2-7	TGTGCCAGCAGCTTAGGCGGGGGCAACGAGCAGTACTTC	CASSLGGGNEQYF
TRBV5-1	TRBD1	-	TRBJ1-1	TGCGCCAGCACGAAAGGGGGCGAAGGCACTGAAGCTTTCTTT	CASTKGGEGTEAFF
TRBV11-3	-	once	TRBJ1-1	TGTGCCAGCAGCTTGGGGGGGAACACTGAAGCTTTCTTT	CASSLGGNTEAFF
TRBV7-3	-	-	TRBJ2-5	TGTGCCAGCAGCTTAGGAGGAAGAGAGACCCAGTACTTC	CASSLGGRETQYF
TRBV2	TRBD1	once	TRBJ2-2	TGTGCCAGCACAGGGACAGCCTCGAACACCGGGGAGCTGTTTTTT	CASTGTASNTGELFF
TRBV7-2	TRBD2	-	TRBJ2-3	TGTGCCAGCAGCGCGAGACTAGCGGGGGCCGCAGATACGCAGTATTTT	CASSARLAGAADTQYF
TRBV30	-	-	TRBJ2-7	TGTGCCTGGAGTCGGGAAGGGAGATACGAGCAGTACTTC	CAWSREGRYEQYF
TRBV7-3	TRBD1	-	TRBJ2-1	TGTGCCAGCAGCCCCCCCCCGCAGGGGGCTAATGAGCAGTTCTTC	CASSPPPQGANEQFF
TRBV19	-	-	TRBJ1-5	TGTGCCAGTAGTATGGCTCAGGGGAGAAGCAATCAGCCCCAGCATTTT	CASSMAQGRSNQPQHF
TRBV19	TRBD1	once	TRBJ2-7	TGTGCCAGTAGTACGACAGGGGGCTTCCACGAGCAGTACTTC	CASSTTGGFHEQYF
TRBV2	-	-	TRBJ1-4	TGTGCCAGCAGAGGGGGGGGGAATGAAAAACTGTTTTTT	CASRGGGNEKLFF